These T cell receptor beta chains were read from a single sample in a study of OX40 agonist ivuxolimab in advanced cancers. Method: immunoSEQ multiplex PCR; TCRdb's copy keeps in-frame clones and lacks some. The table records 98,000 or so clones, around 85% of them present only once. The sequencing here drew on CD4+ or CD8+ T cells sorted from blood, taken in a trial of the OX40 agonist ivuxolimab. These TCRs come from an adult with an advanced solid tumor such as melanoma, head and neck, liver or kidney cancer. Each CDR3 is given with its conserved first and last residue. Fields, in order: D gene, J gene, V gene, clone size, CDR3 DNA, CDR3 protein. The D gene is left open where the match is weak. Rows may omit the clone size; those that give it use once, few, many or a size class.

d_call: -; j_call: TRBJ2-1; v_call: TRBV7-2; clone_size: -; cdr3_nt: TGTGCCAGCAGCTTATCCGCAGGTGGGAGCTCCTACAATGAGCAGTTCTTC; cdr3_aa: CASSLSAGGSSYNEQFF
d_call: -; j_call: TRBJ2-1; v_call: TRBV7-2; clone_size: -; cdr3_nt: TGTGCCAGCAGCTTAGTAGGTGGACCCGGGACTTTGGATGAGCAGTTCTTC; cdr3_aa: CASSLVGGPGTLDEQFF
d_call: -; j_call: TRBJ1-5; v_call: TRBV6-5; clone_size: few; cdr3_nt: TGTGCCAGCAGCCAATCAGGGTCGGTGAGTCAGCCCCAGCATTTT; cdr3_aa: CASSQSGSVSQPQHF
d_call: -; j_call: TRBJ1-5; v_call: TRBV28; clone_size: few; cdr3_nt: TGTGCCAGCACCCCATGGGGGGGCAATCAGCCCCAGCATTTT; cdr3_aa: CASTPWGGNQPQHF
d_call: TRBD2; j_call: TRBJ2-3; v_call: TRBV7-9; clone_size: -; cdr3_nt: TGTGCCAGCAGCTTCCCTGGGGGGGACTCTGCGGCAGATACGCAGTATTTT; cdr3_aa: CASSFPGGDSAADTQYF
d_call: -; j_call: TRBJ1-1; v_call: TRBV18; clone_size: -; cdr3_nt: TGTGCCAGCTCACGACCAGGGAACACTGAAGCTTTCTTT; cdr3_aa: CASSRPGNTEAFF
d_call: -; j_call: TRBJ1-2; v_call: TRBV7-2; clone_size: few; cdr3_nt: TGTGCCAGCAGCGCCCGGGAGGGCTACACCTTC; cdr3_aa: CASSAREGYTF
d_call: TRBD1; j_call: TRBJ1-1; v_call: TRBV30; clone_size: -; cdr3_nt: TGTGCCGGACACCAGGGGGGCAGTTCTGTCACTGAAGCTTTCTTT; cdr3_aa: CAGHQGGSSVTEAFF
d_call: -; j_call: TRBJ2-1; v_call: TRBV18; clone_size: -; cdr3_nt: TGTGCCAGCTCACCAAGTCAGCGAGAGCAGTTCTTC; cdr3_aa: CASSPSQREQFF
d_call: -; j_call: TRBJ2-1; v_call: TRBV4-2; clone_size: -; cdr3_nt: TGTGCCAGCAGCTCTCGGACTACAGACAATGAGCAGTTCTTC; cdr3_aa: CASSSRTTDNEQFF